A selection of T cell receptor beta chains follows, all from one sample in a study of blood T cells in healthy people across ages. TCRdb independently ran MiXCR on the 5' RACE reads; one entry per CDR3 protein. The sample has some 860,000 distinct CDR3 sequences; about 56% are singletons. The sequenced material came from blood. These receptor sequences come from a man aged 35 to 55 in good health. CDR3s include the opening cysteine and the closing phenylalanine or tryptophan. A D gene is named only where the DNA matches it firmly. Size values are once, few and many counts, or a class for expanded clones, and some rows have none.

TGTGCCAGCAGTGGACGGGGGGTGGAGAACATTCAGTACTTC	CASSGRGVENIQYF	TRBV6-1	TRBJ2-4	TRBD2	-
TGTGCCAGCAGTTTAAATCGGGGGGACAATGAGCAGTTCTTC	CASSLNRGDNEQFF	TRBV27	TRBJ2-1	TRBD2	-
TGCAGCGTTGAACCAACTCAGAATGAGCAGTTCTTC	CSVEPTQNEQFF	TRBV29-1	TRBJ2-1	-	few
TGCGCCAGCAGCCAAGCCGGGACTAGCGGAGCTAGGGAGACCCAGTACTTC	CASSQAGTSGARETQYF	TRBV4-1	TRBJ2-5	TRBD2	-
TGCAGTGCTAGAGATCTGGAGTTCTACGAGCAGTACTTC	CSARDLEFYEQYF	TRBV20-1	TRBJ2-7	-	-
TGTGCCAGCAGCCCAGGGGGTAATAGCAATCAGCCCCAGCATTTT	CASSPGGNSNQPQHF	TRBV7-2	TRBJ1-5	TRBD1	-
TGCAGCGTTGGAAGGACTAGCGCAAACAATGAGCAGTACTTC	CSVGRTSANNEQYF	TRBV29-1	TRBJ2-7	TRBD2	-
TGTGCCAGCAGCTCCAAGCGGGGGGGCTCCTACAATGAGCAGTTCTTC	CASSSKRGGSYNEQFF	TRBV7-9	TRBJ2-1	TRBD2	-
TGTGCCAGCAGCTTGGGGGACCGGCCGATCAATGAGCAGTTCTTC	CASSLGDRPINEQFF	TRBV5-6	TRBJ2-1	-	-
TGCAGCGCTAGTGAGACAGCTTGGAGTCTTAATTCACCCCTCCACTTT	CSASETAWSLNSPLHF	TRBV20-1	TRBJ1-6	-	-